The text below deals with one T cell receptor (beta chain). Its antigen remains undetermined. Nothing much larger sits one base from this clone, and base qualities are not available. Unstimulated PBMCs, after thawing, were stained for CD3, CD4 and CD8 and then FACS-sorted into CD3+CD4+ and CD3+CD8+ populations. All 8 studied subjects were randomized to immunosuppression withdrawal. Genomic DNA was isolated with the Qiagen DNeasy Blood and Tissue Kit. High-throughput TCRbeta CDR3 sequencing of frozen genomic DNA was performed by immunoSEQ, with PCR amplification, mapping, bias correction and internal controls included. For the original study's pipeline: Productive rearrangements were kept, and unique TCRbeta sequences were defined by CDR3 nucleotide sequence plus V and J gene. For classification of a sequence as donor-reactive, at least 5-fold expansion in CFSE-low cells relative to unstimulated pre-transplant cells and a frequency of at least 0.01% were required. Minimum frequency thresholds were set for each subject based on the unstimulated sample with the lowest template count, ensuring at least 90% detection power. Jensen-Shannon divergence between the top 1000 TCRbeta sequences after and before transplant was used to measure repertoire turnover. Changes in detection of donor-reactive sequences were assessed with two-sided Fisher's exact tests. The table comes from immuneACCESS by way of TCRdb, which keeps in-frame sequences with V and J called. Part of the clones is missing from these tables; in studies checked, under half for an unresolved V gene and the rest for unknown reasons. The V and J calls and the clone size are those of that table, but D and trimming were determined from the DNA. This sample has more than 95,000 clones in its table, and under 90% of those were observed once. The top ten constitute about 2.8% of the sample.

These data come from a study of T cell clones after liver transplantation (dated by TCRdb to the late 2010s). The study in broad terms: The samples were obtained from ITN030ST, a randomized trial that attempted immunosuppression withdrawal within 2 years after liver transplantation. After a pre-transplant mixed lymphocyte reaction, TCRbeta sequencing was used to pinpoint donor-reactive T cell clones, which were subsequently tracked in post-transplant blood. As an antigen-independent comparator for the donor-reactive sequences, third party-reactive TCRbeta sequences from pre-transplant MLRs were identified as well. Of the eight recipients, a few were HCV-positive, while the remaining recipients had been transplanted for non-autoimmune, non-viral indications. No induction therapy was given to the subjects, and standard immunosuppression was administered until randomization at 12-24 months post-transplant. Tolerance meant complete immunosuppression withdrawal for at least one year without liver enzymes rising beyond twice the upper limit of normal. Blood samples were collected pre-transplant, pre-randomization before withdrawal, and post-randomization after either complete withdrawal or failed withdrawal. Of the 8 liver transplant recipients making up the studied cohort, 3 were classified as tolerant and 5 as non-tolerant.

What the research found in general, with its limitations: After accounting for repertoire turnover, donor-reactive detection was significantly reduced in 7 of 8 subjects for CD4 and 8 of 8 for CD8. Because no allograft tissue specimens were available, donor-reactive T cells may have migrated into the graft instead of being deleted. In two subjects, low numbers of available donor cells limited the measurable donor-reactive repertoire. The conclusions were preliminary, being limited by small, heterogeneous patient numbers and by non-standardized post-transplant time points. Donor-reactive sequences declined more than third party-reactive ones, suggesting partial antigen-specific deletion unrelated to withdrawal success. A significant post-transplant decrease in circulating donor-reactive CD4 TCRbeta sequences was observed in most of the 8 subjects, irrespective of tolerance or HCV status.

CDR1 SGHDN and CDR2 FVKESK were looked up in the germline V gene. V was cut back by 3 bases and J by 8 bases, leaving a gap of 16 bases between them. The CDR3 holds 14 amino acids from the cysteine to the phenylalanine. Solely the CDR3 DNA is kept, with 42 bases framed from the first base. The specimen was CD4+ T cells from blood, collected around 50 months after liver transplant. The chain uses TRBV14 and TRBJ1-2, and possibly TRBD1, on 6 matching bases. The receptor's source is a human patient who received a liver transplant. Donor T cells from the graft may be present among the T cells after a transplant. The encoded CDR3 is CASSQSQGVGGYTF. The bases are TGTGCCAGCAGCCAGTCACAGGGAGTCGGAGGCTACACCTTC.